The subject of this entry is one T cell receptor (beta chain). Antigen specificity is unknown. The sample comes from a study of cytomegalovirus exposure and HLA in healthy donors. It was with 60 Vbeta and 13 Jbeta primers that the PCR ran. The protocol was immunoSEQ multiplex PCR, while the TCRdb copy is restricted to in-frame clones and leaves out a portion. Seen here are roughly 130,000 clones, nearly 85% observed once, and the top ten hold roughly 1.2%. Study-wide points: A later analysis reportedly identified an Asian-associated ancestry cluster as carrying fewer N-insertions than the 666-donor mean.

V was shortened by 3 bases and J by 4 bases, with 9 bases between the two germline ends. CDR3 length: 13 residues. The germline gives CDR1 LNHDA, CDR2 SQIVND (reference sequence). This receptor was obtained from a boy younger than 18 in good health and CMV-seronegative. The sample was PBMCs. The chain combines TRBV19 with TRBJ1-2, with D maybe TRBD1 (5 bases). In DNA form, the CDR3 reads TGTGCCAGTAGTATTGCAGGGATCTATGGCTACACCTTC. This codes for CASSIAGIYGYTF.